The 16 T cell receptor beta chains listed next were all sequenced from one sample in a study of PD-1 blockade in classical Hodgkin lymphoma. Clones were read by immunoSEQ multiplex PCR, and TCRdb kept only the in-frame ones, dropping some. The data contain fewer than 35,000 clones, approximately 90% of them singletons. The time point is: cycle 4 day 1 (C4D1), after around six weeks of nivolumab. Brentuximab vedotin exposure varied among the patients, all of whom had relapsed after autologous stem cell transplantation. Purified CD4+ T cells were obtained from thawed PBMCs through magnetic negative selection. Sequencing used CD4+ T cells from blood, obtained before the fourth cycle of nivolumab. Every receptor here comes from a human donor with classical Hodgkin lymphoma.

The chain combines TRBV25-1 with TRBJ2-1; no clear D gene. CDR1 and CDR2 (germline): MGHDK, SYGVNS. Trimming cost V 0 bases and J 8 bases, with 8 bases left between them. The CDR3 totals 13 residues. The CDR3 nucleotides read TGTGCCAGCAGTGAATACCCCAAGGATGAGCAGTTCTTC. Its protein is CASSEYPKDEQFF.

The chain employs TRBV19 and TRBJ1-5; 12 positions agree with TRBD1. The CDR3 sequence is 17 residues long. The trim removed 7 bases at V and 7 bases at J, leaving 14 bases unmatched. CDR1 and CDR2 from the germline V gene are LNHDA and SQIVND (reference sequence). The CDR3 bases are TGTGCCAGTACCATTCCGGGACAGGGGGCTTTCGGGCAGCCCCAGCATTTT. As protein: CASTIPGQGAFGQPQHF.

The chain recombines TRBV29-1 with TRBJ2-1; D is unresolved. The CDR3 sequence is 13 residues long. Per germline, CDR1 SQVTM and CDR2 ANQGSEA. Trimming shortened V by 4 bases and J by 6 bases, and 13 bases separated the two germline ends. The CDR3 DNA follows: TGCAGCGTTGTCCCGAACCCCTCCAATGAGCAGTTCTTC. As protein: CSVVPNPSNEQFF.

The chain combines TRBV11-1 with TRBJ2-7, with D possibly being TRBD1 (5 bases). Germline CDR1 SGHAT, CDR2 FQDESV (reference sequence). V dropped 7 bases and J dropped 2 bases, with 15 bases sitting between them. The length of the CDR3 is 14 residues. The CDR3 here is CASTVGQGAYEQYF. CDR3 coding DNA: TGTGCCAGCACGGTTGGGCAGGGTGCCTACGAGCAGTACTTC.

The chain combines TRBV7-2 with TRBJ1-6; D might be TRBD1 (5 bases). Germline values: CDR1 SGHTA, CDR2 FQGNSA. The CDR3 runs to 14 residues. V was cut by 1 base and J by 10 bases, with 11 bases left in between. For the CDR3, the DNA is TGTGCCAGCAGCTTAGAGGGGAGTATCTCACCCCTCCACTTT. Encoded protein: CASSLEGSISPLHF.

The V gene is TRBV19, the J gene TRBJ1-5; no reliable D call. The CDR3 length is 16 residues. Germline V gives CDR1 LNHDA, CDR2 SQIVND (reference sequence). Between the trimmed V and J ends, which lost 6 bases and 1 base, there was a span of 16 bases. DNA of the CDR3: TGTGCCAGTAGCCCTGTCAAACTTTTAAGCAATCAGCCCCAGCATTTT. Protein product: CASSPVKLLSNQPQHF. The full variable domain, with the rest looked up from reference TRBV19 and TRBJ1-5, is DGGITQSPKYLFRKEGQNVTLSCEQNLNHDAMYWYRQDPGQGLRLIYYSQIVNDFQKGDIAEGYSVSREKKESFPLTVTSAQKNPTAFYLCASSPVKLLSNQPQHFGDGTRLSIL.

V gene TRBV30 combines with J gene TRBJ1-1, with 11 positions matching TRBD1. The CDR3 extends over 18 amino acids. Unmatched junction bases numbered 13, after V lost 4 bases and J lost 0 bases. The germline CDR1 and CDR2 sequences are GTSNPN and SVGIG (reference sequence). The CDR3 sequence is CAWKERDRGWAMNTEAFF. The CDR3 nucleotides are TGTGCCTGGAAGGAGCGGGACAGGGGGTGGGCCATGAACACTGAAGCTTTCTTT.

The chain employs TRBV6-6 and TRBJ2-3; D is uncertain. From germline, CDR1 is MNHNY and CDR2 SVGAGI (reference sequence). The CDR3 runs 15 residues. Trimming removed 7 bases from V and 5 bases from J, with 19 bases in between. In DNA, the CDR3 is TGTGCCAGCACCCTGTCCCGAAGCGCCGGAGATACGCAGTATTTT. Amino acids: CASTLSRSAGDTQYF.

The chain employs TRBV14 and TRBJ1-1; D remains ambiguous. CDR3 length: 14 residues. V was cut by 4 bases and J by 1 base, with 10 bases left in between. Germline CDR1 and CDR2: SGHDN and FVKESK. CDR3 residues: CASSRPRSNTEAFF. CDR3 nucleotide sequence: TGTGCCAGCAGCCGGCCCAGGTCGAACACTGAAGCTTTCTTT.

The rearrangement uses TRBV28 and TRBJ2-1; the match to TRBD2 covers 11 bases. Germline V gene data show CDR1 as MDHEN and CDR2 as SYDVKM. This CDR3 has 16 amino acids. Losses at the gene ends were 6 bases for V and 7 bases for J; bases not matched to a gene: 11. The CDR3 is CASSAPVAGGGNEQFF. The CDR3 coding sequence is TGTGCCAGCAGCGCCCCGGTAGCGGGAGGGGGTAATGAGCAGTTCTTC.

The chain employs TRBV2 and TRBJ2-1, with 7 bases identical to TRBD2. The junction had 13 bases not matched to a gene; V was cut back by 6 bases and J by 8 bases. Germline loops: CDR1 SNHLY, CDR2 FYNNEI. The CDR3 covers 15 residues. In nucleotides, the CDR3 is TGTGCCAGCAGCCCCCGGGCTAGCGGACGACATGAGCAGTTCTTC. This codes for CASSPRASGRHEQFF.

V gene TRBV29-1 combines with J gene TRBJ2-1; TRBD2 matches at 9 bases. From germline, CDR1 is SQVTM and CDR2 ANQGSEA. The CDR3 is 14 residues long. After removal of 4 bases from V and 5 bases from J, the junction contained 6 bases not matched to a gene. CDR3 bases: TGCAGCGTTGGCCAGCGGGAGGCACACAATGAGCAGTTCTTC. Translating it yields CSVGQREAHNEQFF.

This chain connects TRBV2 to TRBJ2-7, with unresolved D. Germline CDR1 reads SNHLY; CDR2 reads FYNNEI. V lost 7 bases to trimming and J lost 3 bases, with 7 bases between them. The CDR3 totals 11 residues. The CDR3 spells CASMVSYEQYF. As DNA, the CDR3 is TGTGCCAGCATGGTAAGCTACGAGCAGTACTTC.

The genes are TRBV30 and TRBJ2-5; D is unresolved. The last part of the DNA fits TRBJ2-7 better; the J call may be wrong. CDR1 is GTSNPN and CDR2 is SVGIG in the germline V gene (reference sequence). This CDR3 spans 13 amino acids. The CDR3 region is CACTPRNSYEQYF. As DNA, the CDR3 is TGTGCCTGCACGCCCCGGAACTCCTACGAGCAGTACTTC.

This clone was recorded a few times. The chain couples TRBV10-1 to TRBJ1-2, with D unclear. The CDR3 runs to 14 residues. V lost 6 bases to trimming and J lost 0 bases, with 11 bases between them. CDR1 WNHNN and CDR2 SYGVQD come from the germline V gene (reference sequence). In DNA form, the CDR3 reads TGCGCCAGCAGCCGGGAGCCGACTAACTATGGCTACACCTTC. Translated: CASSREPTNYGYTF.

As regards this clone: The sample contains more than one DNA sequence encoding this CDR3. V is TRBV29-1 and J is TRBJ2-1; D remains ambiguous. The V end lost 4 bases, the J end lost 3 bases, and 4 bases lay between the germline ends. Germline V gives CDR1 SQVTM, CDR2 ANQGSEA. The CDR3 totals 11 residues. The CDR3 DNA reads TGCAGCGTTGCAGACTACAATGAGCAGTTCTTC. This translates into CSVADYNEQFF.